The source of this TCR beta chain is a study of response to subunit inactivated influenza vaccine. Germline V gene data show CDR1 as SQVTM and CDR2 as ANQGSEA. V was pared by 4 bases and J by 6 bases, with 13 bases between. This CDR3 has 13 amino acids. TCRdb fed the RT-PCR reads into MiXCR, producing one record per CDR3 protein. The sample includes 400,000 to 650,000 distinct CDR3 sequences, approximately 7.3% of them seen just once. Findings and limits, study-wide: The authors suggested that every seasonal influenza vaccination recruits few new T cells.

This clonotype was picked up many times. What it recognizes is unknown. Sequencing used PBMCs from blood, obtained about 24 months after vaccination. The sequence derives from a man aged 45 to 70 who received an inactivated influenza vaccine. The chain links TRBV29-1 to TRBJ1-5; D might be TRBD1 (5 bases). CDR3 sequence: CSVVRGAGQPQHF. The CDR3 nucleotides read TGCAGCGTTGTTCGGGGCGCGGGTCAGCCCCAGCATTTT.